The clone carrying this TCR beta chain was observed a handful of times. This sample is drawn from a study of cytomegalovirus exposure and HLA in healthy donors. Vbeta (60) and Jbeta (13) primers were used in the PCR. The assay was immunoSEQ multiplex PCR, and TCRdb's table has in-frame clones only and misses some. The repertoire holds around 100,000 clones, just over 65% seen once, with 2.1% in the top ten. Germline CDR1 is SGHKS and CDR2 is YYEKEE (reference sequence). The CDR3 has 16 residues. V was pared by 3 bases and J by 2 bases, with 18 bases between. Healthy bone marrow donors made up the cohort.

The chain is built from TRBV5-5 and TRBJ2-7, with D possibly TRBD1 on 6 matching bases. The TCR sequence derives from a man aged 25-40 years in good health and CMV-seronegative. The source material was PBMCs. CDR3 in amino acids: CASSWDRDTWTYEQYF. The CDR3 coding sequence is TGTGCCAGCAGCTGGGACCGGGACACGTGGACCTACGAGCAGTACTTC.